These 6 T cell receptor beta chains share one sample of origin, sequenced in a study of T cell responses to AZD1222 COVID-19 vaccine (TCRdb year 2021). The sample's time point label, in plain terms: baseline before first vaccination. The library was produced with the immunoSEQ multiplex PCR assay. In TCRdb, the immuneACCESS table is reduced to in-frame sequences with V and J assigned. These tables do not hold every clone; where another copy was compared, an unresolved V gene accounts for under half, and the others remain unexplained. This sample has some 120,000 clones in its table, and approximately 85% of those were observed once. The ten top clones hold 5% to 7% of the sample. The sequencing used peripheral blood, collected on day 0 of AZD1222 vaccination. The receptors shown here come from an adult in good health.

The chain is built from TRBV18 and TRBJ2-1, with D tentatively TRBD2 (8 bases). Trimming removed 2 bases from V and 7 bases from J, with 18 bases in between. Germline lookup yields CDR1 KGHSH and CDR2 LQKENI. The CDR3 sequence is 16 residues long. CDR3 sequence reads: CASSPGGRTGFNEQFF. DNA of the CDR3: TGTGCCAGCTCACCAGGCGGGAGGACAGGTTTTAATGAGCAGTTCTTC. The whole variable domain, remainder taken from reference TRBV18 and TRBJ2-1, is NAGVMQNPRHLVRRRGQEARLRCSPMKGHSHVYWYRQLPEEGLKFMVYLQKENIIDESGMPKERFSAEFPKEGPSILRIQQVVRGDSAAYFCASSPGGRTGFNEQFFGPGTRLTVL.

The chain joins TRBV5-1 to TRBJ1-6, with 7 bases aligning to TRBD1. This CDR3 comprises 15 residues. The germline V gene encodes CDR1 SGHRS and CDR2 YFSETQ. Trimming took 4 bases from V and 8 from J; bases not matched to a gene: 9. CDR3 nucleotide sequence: TGCGCCAGCAGCCCCGGAGGGGGCCAAGATTCACCCCTCCACTTT. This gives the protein CASSPGGGQDSPLHF. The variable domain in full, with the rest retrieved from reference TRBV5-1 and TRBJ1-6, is KAGVTQTPRYLIKTRGQQVTLSCSPISGHRSVSWYQQTPGQGLQFLFEYFSETQRNKGNFPGRFSGRQFSNSRSEMNVSTLELGDSALYLCASSPGGGQDSPLHFGNGTRLTVT.

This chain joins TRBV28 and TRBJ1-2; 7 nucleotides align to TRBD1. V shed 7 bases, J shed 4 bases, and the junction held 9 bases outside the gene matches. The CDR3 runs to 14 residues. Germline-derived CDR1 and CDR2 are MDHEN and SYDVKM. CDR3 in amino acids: CASTPGTAGYGYTF. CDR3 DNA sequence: TGTGCCAGCACCCCGGGGACAGCCGGCTATGGCTACACCTTC.

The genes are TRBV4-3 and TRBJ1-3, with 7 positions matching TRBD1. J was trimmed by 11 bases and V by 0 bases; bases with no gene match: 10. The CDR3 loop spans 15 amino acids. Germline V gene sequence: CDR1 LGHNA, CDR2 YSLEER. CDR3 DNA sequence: TGCGCCAGCAGCCAAGACCCCCGGGCGACAGGGCCCATATATTTT. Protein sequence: CASSQDPRATGPIYF.

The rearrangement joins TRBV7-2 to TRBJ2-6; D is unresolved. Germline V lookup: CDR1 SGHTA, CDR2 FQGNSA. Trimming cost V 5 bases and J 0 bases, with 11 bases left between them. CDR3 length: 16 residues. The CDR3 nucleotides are TGTGCCAGCAGCGCGTACGGAGTCTCTGGGGCCAACGTCCTGACTTTC. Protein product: CASSAYGVSGANVLTF. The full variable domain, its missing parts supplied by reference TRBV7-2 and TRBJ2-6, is GAGVSQSPSNKVTEKGKDVELRCDPISGHTALYWYRQSLGQGLEFLIYFQGNSAPDKSGLPSDRFSAERTGGSVSTLTIQRTQQEDSAVYLCASSAYGVSGANVLTFGAGSRLTVL.

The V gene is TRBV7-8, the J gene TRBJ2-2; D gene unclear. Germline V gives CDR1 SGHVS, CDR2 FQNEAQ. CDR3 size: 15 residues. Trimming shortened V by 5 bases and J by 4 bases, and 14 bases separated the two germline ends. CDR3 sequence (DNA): TGTGCCAGCAGCCCATACTCGTCCATCACCGGGGAGCTGTTTTTT. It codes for CASSPYSSITGELFF.